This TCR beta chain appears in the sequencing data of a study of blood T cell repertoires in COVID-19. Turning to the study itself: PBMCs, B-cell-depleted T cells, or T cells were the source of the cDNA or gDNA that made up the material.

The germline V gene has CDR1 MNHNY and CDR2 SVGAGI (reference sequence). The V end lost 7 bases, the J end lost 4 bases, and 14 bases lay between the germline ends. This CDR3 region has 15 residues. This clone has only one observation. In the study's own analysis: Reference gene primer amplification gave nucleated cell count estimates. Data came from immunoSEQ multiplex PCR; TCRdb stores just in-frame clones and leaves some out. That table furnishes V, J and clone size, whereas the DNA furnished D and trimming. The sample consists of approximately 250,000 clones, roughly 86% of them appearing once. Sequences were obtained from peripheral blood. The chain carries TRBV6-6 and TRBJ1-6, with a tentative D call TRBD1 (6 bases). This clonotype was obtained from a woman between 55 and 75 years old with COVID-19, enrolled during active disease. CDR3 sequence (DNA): TGTGCCAGCAATACTGAAACAGGGTATAATTCACCCCTCCACTTT. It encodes CASNTETGYNSPLHF.